This entry concerns a single T cell receptor beta chain. Its antigen is not identified. These data come from a study of immune evolution from preneoplasia to lung adenocarcinoma. Whole-study findings and limits: From normal lung to invasive adenocarcinoma, top clone frequencies appeared to decrease. Normal lung had highest clonality; later lesions appeared denser, more diverse.

Patient tissue came from resections in Japan or China, 2014–2017. H&E slides confirmed each diagnosis, reviewed by two pathologists independently. V lost 8 bases and J lost 6; bases outside the gene matches: 14. Germline V gene lookup returns CDR1 MDHEN and CDR2 SYDVKM. The CDR3 has 15 residues. This table comes from immunoSEQ multiplex PCR, and its TCRdb copy is limited to in-frame clones, with some not included. The data contain some 10,000 clones, about 70% of them singletons. The sample comprised FFPE normal lung tissue adjacent to the tumor. The chain carries TRBV28 and TRBJ2-7; 9 nucleotides align to TRBD1. The source is a person in their 60s with lung adenocarcinoma. Some clones in this sample may be carry-over from other donors' samples. DNA for the CDR3: TGTGCCAGCCAAGTCGGGGACAGGGAAGAGGGCGAGCAGTACTTC. As protein: CASQVGDREEGEQYF.